These 15 T cell receptor beta chains came from one sample sequenced in a study of shared clonotypes between healthy human individuals. TCRdb's table, derived via immunoSEQ multiplex PCR, lists solely in-frame clones and lacks some. The table has 800,000 to 1,200,000 clones, around 78% seen once. What was sequenced was memory CD4+ T cells from PBMCs. Subset noted: CD45RA-negative fraction. These TCRs come from a man between 18 and 29 years old in good health. Some clones in this sample may be carry-over from other donors' samples.

The DNA of the CDR3 is TGTGCCAGTACGGACAGGGGGAGTGGGAACACTGAAGCTTTCTTT. Encoded protein: CASTDRGSGNTEAFF. V is TRBV7-2 and J is TRBJ1-1; 10 nucleotides line up with TRBD1. The V gene's germline CDR1 is SGHTA and CDR2 FQGNSA. CDR3 size: 15 residues. V lost 9 bases, J lost 1 base, and 8 bases stayed unmatched.

Remarks on this clone: A much larger clone differs by one base, so this may be a read error. V and J are TRBV28 and TRBJ1-2; D might be TRBD1 (5 bases). CDR1 is MDHEN, CDR2 SYDVKM, per germline. CDR3 length equals 16 residues. V shed 0 bases and J shed 9 bases, with 20 bases lying between them. The DNA for the CDR3 is TGTGCCAGCAGTTTATGGCATGGGAGCCAAGGGGCCCGCTACACCTTC. Amino acid sequence: CASSLWHGSQGARYTF.

The chain carries TRBV21-1 and TRBJ2-7; the listed D gene, TRBD2, was not tested against the DNA. TRBV21-1 is marked as a pseudogene. This CDR3 spans 16 amino acids. The DNA for the CDR3 is TGTGCCAGCAGCAAAATAGGTAGGCAGGGAGGGGACGAGCAGTACTTC. Amino acids: CASSKIGRQGGDEQYF.

This rearrangement joins TRBV11-2 to TRBJ2-7; 10 bases match TRBD1. The CDR3 covers 13 residues. Trimming cost V 5 bases and J 6 bases; bases outside gene matches: 4. Germline-derived CDR1 and CDR2 are SGHAT and FQNNGV. CDR3 in DNA: TGTGCCAGCAGCGCGGACAGGGGGAGCGAGCAGTACTTC. Amino acids: CASSADRGSEQYF.

J is TRBJ1-5 and V is TRBV29-1; tentative D call: TRBD1 (6 bases). Trimming cost V 6 bases and J 6 bases, with 15 bases left between them. The CDR3 consists of 13 residues. Germline CDR1 reads SQVTM; CDR2 reads ANQGSEA. Here the CDR3 reads CSVQGSWGQPQHF. DNA for the CDR3: TGCAGCGTGCAGGGGTCTTGGGGTCAGCCCCAGCATTTT.

Of note for this clone: With only one base between it and a far larger clone, this is likely a read error. In the same sample, other DNA sequences code for this CDR3. This chain joins TRBV7-3 and TRBJ2-3, with no clear D. The CDR3 has 13 amino acids. The V end was cut by 3 bases, the J end by 1 base, with 5 bases between. Germline V gene data show CDR1 as SGHTA and CDR2 as FQGTGA. The CDR3 here is CASSLEGTDTQYF. CDR3 sequence (DNA): TGTGCCAGCAGCTTGGAAGGCACAGATACGCAGTATTTT. The complete variable domain, with remaining parts taken from reference TRBV7-3 and TRBJ2-3, reads GAGVSQTPSNKVTEKGKYVELRCDPISGHTALYWYRQSLGQGPEFLIYFQGTGAADDSGLPNDRFFAVRPEGSVSTLKIQRTERGDSAVYLCASSLEGTDTQYFGPGTRLTVL.

The chain links TRBV19 to TRBJ2-7, with 9 bases aligning to TRBD2. The V gene's germline CDR1 is LNHDA and CDR2 SQIVND (reference sequence). CDR3 length: 14 amino acids. V shed 8 bases, J shed 6 bases, and the junction held 11 bases outside the gene matches. CDR3 loop: CASDSGSLGPEQYF. DNA for the CDR3: TGTGCCAGTGATAGCGGGAGCCTCGGTCCCGAGCAGTACTTC.

The J gene is TRBJ1-5, the V gene TRBV27; 9 bases fit TRBD1. V gave up 6 bases and J gave up 6 bases; unmatched junction bases: 6. The CDR3 is made up of 14 amino acids. Germline V gene data show CDR1 as MNHEY and CDR2 as SMNVEV (reference sequence). CDR3 protein: CASRRLQGAQPQHF. In DNA form, the CDR3 reads TGTGCCAGCAGAAGATTACAGGGGGCTCAGCCCCAGCATTTT.

Comments on this clone: Other DNA sequences from this sample encode an identical CDR3 as well. This chain joins TRBV6-1 and TRBJ2-3; a weak D match, TRBD1 (7 bases). Trimming took off 7 bases at V and 3 bases at J, with 11 bases between the two ends. The CDR3 runs 13 residues. CDR1 MNHNS and CDR2 SASEGT come from the germline V gene. This CDR3 is CASIQGGTDTQYF. The CDR3 nucleotides are TGTGCCAGCATCCAGGGGGGAACAGATACGCAGTATTTT.

The chain employs TRBV28 and TRBJ1-3; no definite D call. Germline V CDR1 and CDR2: MDHEN, SYDVKM. V shed 4 bases and J shed 1 base, with 11 bases lying between them. The CDR3 sequence is 15 residues long. This CDR3 reads CASSSGWESGNTIYF. CDR3 nucleotide sequence: TGTGCCAGCAGTTCCGGTTGGGAGTCTGGAAACACCATATATTTT. Based on the CDR3 plus reference TRBV28 and TRBJ1-3, the full variable domain is DVKVTQSSRYLVKRTGEKVFLECVQDMDHENMFWYRQDPGLGLRLIYFSYDVKMKEKGDIPEGYSVSREKKERFSLILESASTNQTSMYLCASSSGWESGNTIYFGEGSWLTVV.

The CDR3 sequence: CASSLRAGATDTQYF. DNA for the CDR3: TGTGCCAGCAGCTTAAGGGCGGGAGCGACAGATACGCAGTATTTT. The V gene is TRBV7-8, the J gene TRBJ2-3; 7 nucleotides match TRBD2. The germline V gene has CDR1 SGHVS and CDR2 FQNEAQ. V gave up 2 bases and J gave up 3 bases; unmatched junction bases: 5. The CDR3 contains 15 residues.

The chain combines TRBV10-3 with TRBJ2-3, with 7 bases that match TRBD2. Trimming removed 3 bases from V and 2 bases from J; junction bases left unmatched: 11. CDR1 ENHRY and CDR2 SYGVKD come from the germline V gene. There are 17 residues in the CDR3. Here the CDR3 reads CAISDGGGQMITDTQYF. Here the CDR3 DNA reads TGTGCCATCAGTGATGGGGGGGGTCAGATGATCACAGATACGCAGTATTTT.

With regard to this clone: Other nucleotide sequences from this sample produce the same CDR3. The chain links TRBV7-9 to TRBJ2-7; D is uncertain. From germline, CDR1 is SEHNR and CDR2 FQNEAQ (reference sequence). This CDR3 region has 12 residues. The V and J ends lost 2 bases and 3 bases respectively, with 5 bases between them. CDR3 amino acids: CASSLIGYEQYF. The CDR3 DNA is TGTGCCAGCAGCTTAATTGGCTACGAGCAGTACTTC.

This clone has just a few counts. V usage is TRBV27 and J usage is TRBJ1-2; a possible D gene is TRBD1 (6 bases). Trimming took off 5 bases at V and 4 bases at J, with 11 bases between the two ends. Germline V lookup: CDR1 MNHEY, CDR2 SMNVEV (reference sequence). There are 13 residues in the CDR3. The chain's CDR3 is CASSRQGLYGYTF. In DNA form, the CDR3 reads TGTGCCAGCAGTCGGCAGGGGCTCTATGGCTACACCTTC.

V and J are TRBV5-4 and TRBJ2-3; D gene unclear. This CDR3 has 16 residues. The germline CDR1 and CDR2 sequences are SGHNT and YYREEE (reference sequence). V lost 0 bases to trimming and J lost 2 bases, with 13 bases between them. CDR3 in amino acids: CASSLGVSRPTDTQYF. The CDR3 DNA reads as TGTGCCAGCAGCTTGGGGGTATCTAGACCCACAGATACGCAGTATTTT.